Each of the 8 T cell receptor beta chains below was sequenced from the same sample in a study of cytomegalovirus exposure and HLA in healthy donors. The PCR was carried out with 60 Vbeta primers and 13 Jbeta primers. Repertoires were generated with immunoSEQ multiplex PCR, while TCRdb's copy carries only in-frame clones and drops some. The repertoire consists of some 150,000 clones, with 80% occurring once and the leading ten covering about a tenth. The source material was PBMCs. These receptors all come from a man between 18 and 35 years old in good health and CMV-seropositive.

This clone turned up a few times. As DNA, the CDR3 is TGTGCCAGCCCGGCCGGGGTTAGTTGGGTGAGCACAGATACGCAGTATTTT. Amino acid sequence: CASPAGVSWVSTDTQYF. The J gene is TRBJ2-3, the V gene TRBV27, with D tentatively TRBD2 (5 bases). Germline lookup yields CDR1 MNHEY and CDR2 SMNVEV (reference sequence). V was cut by 8 bases and J by 0 bases, with 21 bases left in between. The CDR3 is made up of 17 amino acids.

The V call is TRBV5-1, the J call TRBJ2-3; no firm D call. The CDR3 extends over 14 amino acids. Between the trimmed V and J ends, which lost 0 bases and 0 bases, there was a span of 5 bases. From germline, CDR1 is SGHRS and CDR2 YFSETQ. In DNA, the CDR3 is TGCGCCAGCAGCTTGGACTCTAGCACAGATACGCAGTATTTT. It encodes CASSLDSSTDTQYF.

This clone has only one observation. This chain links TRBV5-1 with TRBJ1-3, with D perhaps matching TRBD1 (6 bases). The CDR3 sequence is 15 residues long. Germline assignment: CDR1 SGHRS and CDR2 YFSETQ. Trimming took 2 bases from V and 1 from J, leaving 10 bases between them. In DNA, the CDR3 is TGCGCCAGCAGCTTAGGGGGAAAATCTGGAAACACCATATATTTT. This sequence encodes CASSLGGKSGNTIYF.

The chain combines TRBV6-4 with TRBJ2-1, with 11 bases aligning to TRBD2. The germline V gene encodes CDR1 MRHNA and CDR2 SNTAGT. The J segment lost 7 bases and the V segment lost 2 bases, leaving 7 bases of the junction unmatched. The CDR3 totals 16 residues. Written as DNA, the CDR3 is TGTGCCAGCAGTGACAAGACTAGCGGGGAGGGGAATGAGCAGTTCTTC. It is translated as CASSDKTSGEGNEQFF.

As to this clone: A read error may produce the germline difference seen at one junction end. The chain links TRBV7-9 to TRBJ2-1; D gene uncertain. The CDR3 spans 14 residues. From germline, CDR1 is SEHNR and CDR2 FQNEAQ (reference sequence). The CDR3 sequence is CSSSFGTPYNEQFF. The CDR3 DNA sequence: TGTTCCAGCAGCTTCGGTACCCCCTACAATGAGCAGTTCTTC.

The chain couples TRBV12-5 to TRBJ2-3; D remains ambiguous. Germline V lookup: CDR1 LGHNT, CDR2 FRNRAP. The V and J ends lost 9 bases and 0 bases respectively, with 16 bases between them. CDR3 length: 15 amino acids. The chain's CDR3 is CASYLGESSTDTQYF. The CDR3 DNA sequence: TGTGCTAGCTACCTGGGCGAATCTAGCACAGATACGCAGTATTTT.

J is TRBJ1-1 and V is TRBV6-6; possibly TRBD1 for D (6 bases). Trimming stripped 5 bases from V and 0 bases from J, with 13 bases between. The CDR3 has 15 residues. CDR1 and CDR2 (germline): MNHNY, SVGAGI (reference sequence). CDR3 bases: TGTGCCAGCAGTGCGGGAGGGGGATTGAACACTGAAGCTTTCTTT. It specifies CASSAGGGLNTEAFF.

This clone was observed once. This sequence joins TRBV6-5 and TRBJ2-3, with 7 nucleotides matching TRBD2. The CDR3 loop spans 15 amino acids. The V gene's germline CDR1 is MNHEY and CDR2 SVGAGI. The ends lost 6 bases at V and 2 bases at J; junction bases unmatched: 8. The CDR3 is CASRPAGTSTDTQYF. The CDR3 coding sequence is TGTGCCAGCAGGCCAGCGGGGACCTCCACAGATACGCAGTATTTT.